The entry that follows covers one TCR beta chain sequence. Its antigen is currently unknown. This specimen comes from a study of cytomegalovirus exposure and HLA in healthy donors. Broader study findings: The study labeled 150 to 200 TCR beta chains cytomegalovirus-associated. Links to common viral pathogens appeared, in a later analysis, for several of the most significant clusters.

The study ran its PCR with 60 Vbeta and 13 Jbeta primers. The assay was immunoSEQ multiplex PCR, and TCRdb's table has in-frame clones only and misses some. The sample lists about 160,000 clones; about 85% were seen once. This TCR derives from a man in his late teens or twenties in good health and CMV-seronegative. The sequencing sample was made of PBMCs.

CDR3 in DNA: TGTGCCAGCAGCTTGATGCGGAAGAAGCCCTACGAGCAGTACTTC. Translation gives CASSLMRKKPYEQYF. This chain joins TRBV5-8 and TRBJ2-7; D call uncertain. The germline V gene has CDR1 SGHTS and CDR2 YDEGEE. This CDR3 contains 15 residues. V lost 1 base and J 2 bases, leaving 13 bases between the germline ends.